These 5 T cell receptor beta chains originate from one sample sequenced in a study of T-cell reconstitution after alpha-beta-depleted transplantation in children. Using unique molecular identifiers, the investigators prepared the TCRbeta library. TCRdb itself ran the PCR reads through MiXCR, one entry per CDR3 protein. The data show approximately 79,000 distinct CDR3 sequences, with 15% to 20% seen just once and about half held by the top ten. This sample comprised PBMCs, mostly from graft donor cells, obtained 360 days after TCRalphabeta/CD19-depleted stem cell transplant. The receptors originated from a male patient aged 2-9 years who had a stem cell transplant for acute lymphoblastic leukemia, so the T cells may come from the graft donor.

This clonotype was seen ten or more times. The genes are TRBV27 and TRBJ2-7; 13 bases map to TRBD2. V lost 3 bases and J lost 5; bases outside the gene matches: 10. CDR3 size: 17 residues. The V gene's germline CDR1 is MNHEY and CDR2 SMNVEV (reference sequence). CDR3 protein: CASSFTSGRAWGNEQYF. DNA for the CDR3: TGTGCCAGCAGTTTCACTAGCGGGAGGGCCTGGGGGAACGAGCAGTACTTC.

V gene TRBV10-3 combines with J gene TRBJ1-3, with D possibly TRBD1 on 6 matching bases. Germline values: CDR1 ENHRY, CDR2 SYGVKD. Trimming removed 6 bases from V and 3 bases from J, with 12 bases in between. The CDR3 length is 14 residues. The CDR3 bases are TGTGCCATCAGAGAACAGGGCCTTGGAAACACCATATATTTT. This codes for CAIREQGLGNTIYF.

This clonotype was seen ten or more times. The chain links TRBV12-3 or TRBV12-4 to TRBJ2-1, with 7 bases lining up with TRBD1. This CDR3 contains 12 residues. J was trimmed by 6 bases and V by 7 bases; bases with no gene match: 3. This CDR3 is CASTKGANEQFF. The CDR3 region has the DNA TGTGCCAGCACAAAGGGGGCCAATGAGCAGTTCTTC.

This chain links TRBV3-1 with TRBJ2-7; tentative D call: TRBD1 (6 bases). Germline CDR1 reads LGHDT; CDR2 reads YNNKEL (reference sequence). The ends were cut back, 1 base at V and 0 bases at J, with 13 bases in the middle. The CDR3 totals 16 residues. CDR3 amino acids: CASSQARRDTSYEQYF. The CDR3 DNA sequence: TGTGCCAGCAGCCAAGCACGCCGGGACACCTCCTACGAGCAGTACTTC.

This clonotype has just a few counts. The V gene is TRBV15, the J gene TRBJ2-7; 10 bases are a match to TRBD1. Germline lookup yields CDR1 LNHNV and CDR2 YYDKDF (reference sequence). The CDR3 covers 15 residues. V was pared by 3 bases and J by 1 base, with 3 bases of the junction left unmatched. This CDR3 is CATSRGTGASYEQYF. The CDR3 DNA is TGTGCCACCAGCAGGGGGACAGGGGCGTCCTACGAGCAGTACTTC. Complete variable domain (other parts from reference TRBV15 and TRBJ2-7): DAMVIQNPRYQVTQFGKPVTLSCSQTLNHNVMYWYQQKSSQAPKLLFHYYDKDFNNEADTPDNFQSRRPNTSFCFLDIRSPGLGDTAMYLCATSRGTGASYEQYFGPGTRLTVT.